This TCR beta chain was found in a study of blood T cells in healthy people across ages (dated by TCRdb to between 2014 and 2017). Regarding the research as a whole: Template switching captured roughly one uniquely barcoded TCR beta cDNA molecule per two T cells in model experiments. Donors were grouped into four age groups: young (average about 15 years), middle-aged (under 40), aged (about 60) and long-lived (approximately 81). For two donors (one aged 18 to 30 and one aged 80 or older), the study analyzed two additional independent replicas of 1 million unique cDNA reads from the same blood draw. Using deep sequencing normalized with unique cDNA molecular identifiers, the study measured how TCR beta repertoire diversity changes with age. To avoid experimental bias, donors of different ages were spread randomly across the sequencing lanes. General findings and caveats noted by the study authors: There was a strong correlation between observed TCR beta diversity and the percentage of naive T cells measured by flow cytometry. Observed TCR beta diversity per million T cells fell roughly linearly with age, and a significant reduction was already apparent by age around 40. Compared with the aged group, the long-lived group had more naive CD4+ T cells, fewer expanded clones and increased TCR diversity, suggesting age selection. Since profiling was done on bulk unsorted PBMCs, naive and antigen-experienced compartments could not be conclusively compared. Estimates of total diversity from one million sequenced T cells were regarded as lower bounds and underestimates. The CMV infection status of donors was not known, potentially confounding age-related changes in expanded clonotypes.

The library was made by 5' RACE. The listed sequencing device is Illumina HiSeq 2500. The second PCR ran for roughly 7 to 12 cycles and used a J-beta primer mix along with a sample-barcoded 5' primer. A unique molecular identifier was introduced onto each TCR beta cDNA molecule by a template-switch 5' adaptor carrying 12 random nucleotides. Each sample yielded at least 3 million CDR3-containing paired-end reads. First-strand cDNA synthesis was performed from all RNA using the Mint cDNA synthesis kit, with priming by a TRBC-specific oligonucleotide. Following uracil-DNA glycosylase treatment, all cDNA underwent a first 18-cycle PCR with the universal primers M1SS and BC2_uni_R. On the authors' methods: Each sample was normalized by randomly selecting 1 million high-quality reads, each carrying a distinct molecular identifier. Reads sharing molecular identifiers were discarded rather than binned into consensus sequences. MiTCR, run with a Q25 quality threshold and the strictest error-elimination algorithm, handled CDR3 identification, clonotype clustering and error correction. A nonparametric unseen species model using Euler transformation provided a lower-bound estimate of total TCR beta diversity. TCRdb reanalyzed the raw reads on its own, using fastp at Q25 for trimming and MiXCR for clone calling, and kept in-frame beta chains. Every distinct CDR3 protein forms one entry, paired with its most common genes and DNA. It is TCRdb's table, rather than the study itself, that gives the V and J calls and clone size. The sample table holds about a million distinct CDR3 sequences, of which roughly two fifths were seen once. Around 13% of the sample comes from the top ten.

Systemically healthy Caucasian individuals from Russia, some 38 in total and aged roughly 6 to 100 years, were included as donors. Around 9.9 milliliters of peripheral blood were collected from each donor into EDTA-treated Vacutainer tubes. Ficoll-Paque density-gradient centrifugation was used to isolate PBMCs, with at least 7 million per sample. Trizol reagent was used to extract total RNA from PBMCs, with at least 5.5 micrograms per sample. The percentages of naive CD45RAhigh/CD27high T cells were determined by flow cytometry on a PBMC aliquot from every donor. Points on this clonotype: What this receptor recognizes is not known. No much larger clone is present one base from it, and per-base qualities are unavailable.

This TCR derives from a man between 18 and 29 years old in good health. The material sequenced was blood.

CDR3 sequence: CSARDIWRGISTNEKLFF. DNA sequence: TGCAGTGCTAGAGATATCTGGCGGGGGATTTCAACTAATGAAAAACTGTTTTTT. The rearranged chain carries TRBV20-1 and TRBJ1-4; TRBD1 is perhaps the D gene, given 5 matching bases. The CDR3 measures 18 amino acids from cysteine to phenylalanine. Only CDR3 DNA remains: 54 bases, in frame from the first base. For CDR1 and CDR2, the germline V gene (reference sequence) lists DFQATT and SNEGSKA. Between the V and J ends, shortened by 0 bases and 0 bases respectively, the junction contains 17 bases.